The entry below describes one T cell receptor beta chain. The antigen remains unidentified. Separate from the approximately 700-subject first cohort was the roughly 120-subject validation cohort, to which the donors belonged. This CDR3 has 15 amino acids. Per the germline V gene, CDR1 is SNHLY and CDR2 is FYNNEI. The ends lost 6 bases at V and 9 bases at J; junction bases unmatched: 11. This sample is drawn from a study of cytomegalovirus exposure and HLA in healthy donors. Across the whole study: Per a later analysis, the roughly 670 first-cohort and 110 or so validation repertoires shared one platform.

The protocol was immunoSEQ multiplex PCR, while the TCRdb copy is restricted to in-frame clones and leaves out a portion. This sample has over 200,000 clones, with about 86% found just once. Study-level points and caveats: Cytomegalovirus association was listed for approximately 150 TCR beta chains. In vitro assays verified that a few CMV-associated chains recognized CMV antigens specifically.

This clonotype originated in a young woman in good health and CMV-seronegative. J is TRBJ2-1 and V is TRBV2; 10 nucleotides line up with TRBD2. Material: PBMCs. CDR3 protein: CASRPTSGASREQFF. The CDR3 region has the DNA TGTGCCAGCAGGCCTACTAGCGGGGCCTCTCGTGAGCAGTTCTTC.